Below are 8 T cell receptor beta chains sequenced from a single sample in a study of metastatic and nonmetastatic thyroid tumors (dated by TCRdb to the early 2020s). Library generation was performed with PCR. The instrument was an Illumina HiSeq 4000. TCRdb trimmed the raw reads at Q25, called clones with MiXCR and kept productive beta chains. The sample records about 33,000 clones, roughly 19% of which are singletons. The top ten hold around 12% of the sample. Before undergoing thyroid surgery, none of the patients had been given any kind of treatment. Sequenced sample: blood. The receptors were sampled from a male donor with papillary thyroid cancer or a benign thyroid nodule (not recorded which). Some clones in this sample may be carry-over from other donors' samples.

This clone was observed many times. In the same sample, other DNA sequences code for this CDR3. The genes are TRBV10-3 and TRBJ2-7; TRBD1 matches at 9 bases. This CDR3 contains 18 residues. In germline, CDR1 is ENHRY, CDR2 SYGVKD. The ends lost 0 bases at V and 6 bases at J; junction bases unmatched: 15. The CDR3 DNA follows: TGTGCCATCAGTGAGTCGAGAGTCAGGACAGGGGTTTACGGCGAGCAGTACTTC. This sequence encodes CAISESRVRTGVYGEQYF.

This clone was seen at least ten times. The rearrangement links TRBV25-1 to TRBJ2-5; 8 positions agree with TRBD2. CDR3 size: 13 residues. Germline trimming cut 6 bases from V and 5 bases from J; bases unmatched to any gene: 5. Germline V lookup: CDR1 MGHDK, CDR2 SYGVNS. The CDR3 bases are TGTGCCAGCAGACGGGGGGGATCGGAGACCCAGTACTTC. As protein: CASRRGGSETQYF.

This clone has a count of ten or more. The chain uses TRBV4-3 and TRBJ2-5, with D hard to call. CDR1 is LGHNA and CDR2 is YSLEER in the germline V gene. The CDR3 contains 14 residues. V was pared by 0 bases and J by 6 bases, with 11 bases between. The CDR3 region has the DNA TGCGCCAGCAGCCAAGATCTTAGGTCAAAGACCCAGTACTTC. Translating it yields CASSQDLRSKTQYF.

This clone was recorded many times. The rearrangement joins TRBV4-1 to TRBJ1-5; TRBD1 matches at 8 bases. CDR1 is MGHRA and CDR2 is YSYEKL in the germline V gene. V shed 1 base and J 0 bases; nucleotides not matched to a gene: 5. The CDR3 spans 17 residues. The CDR3 DNA reads TGCGCCAGCAGCCAAGCCGGGACAGGCTATAGCAATCAGCCCCAGCATTTT. Its protein is CASSQAGTGYSNQPQHF.

This clone was seen at least ten times. CDR3 bases: TGTGCCAGCAGCGTAGAAGGCGGGGGGGCCAGTGAGCAGTTCTTC. It translates to CASSVEGGGASEQFF. This chain joins TRBV9 and TRBJ2-1; the match to TRBD2 covers 9 bases. Germline V CDR1 and CDR2: SGDLS, YYNGEE. V lost 0 bases and J lost 9; bases outside the gene matches: 7. CDR3 length: 15 residues.

V gene TRBV28 combines with J gene TRBJ2-2; 9 bases align to TRBD1. With V trimmed by 5 bases and J by 4 bases, 8 bases remained unmatched. The CDR3 is made up of 16 amino acids. Germline V gene lookup returns CDR1 MDHEN and CDR2 SYDVKM. This CDR3 reads CASSTTGTGITGELFF. DNA for the CDR3: TGTGCCAGCAGTACCACCGGGACAGGGATCACCGGGGAGCTGTTTTTT.

There are many counts of this clone. An end of the junction does not agree with germline; a read error may underlie this. Other DNA sequences in this sample translate to the same CDR3. This rearrangement joins TRBV25-1 to TRBJ1-4, with a weak D call TRBD1 (6 bases). There are 12 residues in the CDR3. Germline V CDR1 and CDR2: MGHDK, SYGVNS. CDR3 protein: CASRERGEKLFF. The CDR3 DNA follows: TGTGCTAGCAGAGAAAGGGGGGAAAAACTGTTTTTT.

This clone was seen repeatedly, ten times or more. This chain connects TRBV12-3 or TRBV12-4 to TRBJ2-2; TRBD1 might be the D (6 bases). Trimming took off 6 bases at V and 4 bases at J, with 21 bases between the two ends. The CDR3 runs to 17 residues. The CDR3 is CASRSSPLQGRTGELFF. The CDR3 bases are TGTGCCAGCAGATCCTCCCCCCTGCAGGGGCGCACCGGGGAGCTGTTTTTT.